A single sample is the source of the 12 T cell receptor beta chains below, sequenced in a study of T cell responses to AZD1222 COVID-19 vaccine. Sequencing used immunoSEQ multiplex PCR; TCRdb keeps in-frame clones, though not all of them. The sample holds over 100,000 clones, 80% to 85% seen once. The sequencing used peripheral blood, collected on day 0 of AZD1222 vaccination. The receptor set was obtained from an adult in good health.

V usage is TRBV21-1 and J usage is TRBJ1-2. TRBV21-1 is a listed pseudogene. The CDR3 is made up of 15 amino acids. The CDR3 region has the DNA TGTGCCAGCAGCAGGGAAAGTTACCGAAACTATGGCTACACCTTC. Encoded protein: CASSRESYRNYGYTF.

This clone was detected only once. V gene TRBV28 combines with J gene TRBJ1-6; D gene unclear. Germline V gene lookup returns CDR1 MDHEN and CDR2 SYDVKM. V lost 5 bases and J 9 bases, leaving 14 bases between the germline ends. The CDR3 sequence is 14 residues long. The CDR3 here is CASSPLFTRSPLHF. CDR3 sequence (DNA): TGTGCCAGCAGTCCCTTGTTTACGCGTTCACCCCTCCACTTT.

In this sample, this clone turned up once. The J gene is TRBJ2-1, the V gene TRBV9; 9 bases are a match to TRBD2. After removal of 0 bases from V and 10 bases from J, the junction contained 11 bases not matched to a gene. In germline, CDR1 is SGDLS, CDR2 YYNGEE. This CDR3 is built from 16 residues. CDR3 coding DNA: TGTGCCAGCAGCGTAGTAAAGCGGGGGGAAGAGAGGGAGCAGTTCTTC. It yields the protein CASSVVKRGEEREQFF.

The chain is built from TRBV4-1 and TRBJ2-7, with 9 bases matching TRBD2. V lost 0 bases and J lost 2; bases outside the gene matches: 14. The CDR3 covers 19 residues. Germline CDR1 is MGHRA and CDR2 is YSYEKL. The DNA for the CDR3 is TGCGCCAGCAGCCAAGATGCTAGCGGGGCGACTAGTACCACCTACGAGCAGTACTTC. Protein: CASSQDASGATSTTYEQYF.

The DNA of the CDR3 is TGTGCCAGCTCACCTCAGGGGCCTCGGGATGGCTACACCTTC. This encodes CASSPQGPRDGYTF. The J gene is TRBJ1-2, the V gene TRBV18; TRBD1 might be the D (6 bases). Trimming removed 3 bases from V and 6 bases from J, with 14 bases in between. The CDR3 covers 14 residues. From germline, CDR1 is KGHSH and CDR2 LQKENI.

V usage is TRBV28 and J usage is TRBJ2-7; D is unresolved. Germline V gene lookup returns CDR1 MDHEN and CDR2 SYDVKM. CDR3 length: 14 residues. Trimming took 1 base from V and 4 from J, leaving 11 bases between them. The CDR3 here is CASSLSYREYEQYF. The CDR3 nucleotides read TGTGCCAGCAGTTTATCGTACAGAGAATACGAGCAGTACTTC.

The rearrangement uses TRBV19 and TRBJ2-2; D is perhaps TRBD1 or TRBD2 (6 bases each). The germline V and J ends were trimmed by 2 bases and 7 bases, with 14 bases remaining between them. The CDR3 contains 15 residues. Germline V CDR1 and CDR2: LNHDA, SQIVND (reference sequence). This CDR3 reads CASSIQAGGGGELFF. The CDR3 region has the DNA TGTGCCAGTAGTATACAAGCCGGAGGGGGCGGGGAGCTGTTTTTT.

The V and J genes are TRBV6-5 and TRBJ1-1; 7 bases fit TRBD1. V shed 5 bases and J 1 base; nucleotides not matched to a gene: 7. Germline CDR1 MNHEY, CDR2 SVGAGI. This CDR3 contains 15 residues. CDR3 bases: TGTGCCAGCAGTACACCAGGGGGGGGGAACACTGAAGCTTTCTTT. Its translation is CASSTPGGGNTEAFF.

The genes are TRBV5-6 and TRBJ2-1; tentative D call: TRBD1 (5 bases). CDR1 is SGHDT and CDR2 is YYEEEE in the germline V gene. Deletions cut 2 bases from V and 10 bases from J, with 7 bases between. This CDR3 comprises 11 residues. The CDR3 coding sequence is TGTGCCAGCAGCTTAAGGACAGAGCAGTTCTTC. Amino acid sequence: CASSLRTEQFF.

The gene calls are TRBV5-1 and TRBJ2-1; D possibly corresponds to TRBD1 (6 bases). CDR1 and CDR2 from the germline V gene are SGHRS and YFSETQ. This CDR3 has 15 amino acids. Trimming removed 7 bases at V and 0 bases at J, with 14 bases between. CDR3 sequence reads: CASRSTGSSYNEQFF. As DNA, the CDR3 is TGCGCCAGCCGCTCCACAGGGAGCTCCTACAATGAGCAGTTCTTC. The full variable domain, rest sourced from reference TRBV5-1 and TRBJ2-1, is KAGVTQTPRYLIKTRGQQVTLSCSPISGHRSVSWYQQTPGQGLQFLFEYFSETQRNKGNFPGRFSGRQFSNSRSEMNVSTLELGDSALYLCASRSTGSSYNEQFFGPGTRLTVL.

This sequence joins TRBV6-6 and TRBJ2-7, with D possibly matching TRBD2 (6 bases). The germline V and J ends were trimmed by 5 bases and 4 bases, with 21 bases remaining between them. The CDR3 spans 16 residues. Germline-derived CDR1 and CDR2 are MNHNY and SVGAGI (reference sequence). The CDR3 sequence is CASSPKTGPLAYEQYF. The CDR3 nucleotides are TGTGCCAGCAGTCCAAAAACCGGGCCCCTAGCGTACGAGCAGTACTTC.

The CDR3 DNA reads TGTGCCAGCAGTTACGATTGGGGAACTAATGAAAAACTGTTTTTT. Translated: CASSYDWGTNEKLFF. V and J are TRBV6-5 and TRBJ1-4; D ambiguous. The ends were cut back, 2 bases at V and 1 base at J, with 8 bases in the middle. CDR1 and CDR2 from the germline V gene are MNHEY and SVGAGI. The CDR3 is made up of 15 amino acids.